Detailed here is one TCR beta chain. CDR3 length equals 12 residues. The V gene's germline CDR1 is MRHNA and CDR2 SNTAGT. V was trimmed by 3 bases and J by 4 bases, leaving 3 bases between them. Produced via immunoSEQ multiplex PCR; TCRdb's table is partial and in-frame only. This sample has 450,000 to 550,000 clones, with 70% to 90% found just once. Treatment described: approximately 18 received Ad26.COV2.S at low or high dose, single or two shots; about 5 received placebo; per-sample allocation not given. Sampling occurred on day 63 after the first vaccine or placebo injection. Within Boston, the person who donated was an adult of 18-55 years. This specimen belongs to a study of Ad26.COV2.S vaccination and SARS-CoV-2 variants. Study context: Intramuscular Ad26.COV2.S at 5x10^10 or 1x10^11 viral particles.

The V gene is TRBV6-4, the J gene TRBJ2-2; D unclear. This sequence originates from a person between 18 and 65 years old who received the Ad26.COV2.S COVID-19 vaccine or a placebo. Sequenced here: peripheral blood, sampled in a trial of Ad26.COV2.S vaccine versus placebo. DNA of the CDR3: TGTGCCAGCAGTGAGGGCACCGGGGAGCTGTTTTTT. Translating gives CASSEGTGELFF.